The 18 T cell receptor beta chains below come from one sample, sequenced in a study of immune evolution from preneoplasia to lung adenocarcinoma. The assay was immunoSEQ multiplex PCR, and TCRdb's table has in-frame clones only and misses some. The top ten hold more than 5% of the sample, which has approximately 9,000 clones, approximately 83% seen once. What was sequenced was FFPE minimally invasive lung adenocarcinoma tissue. These receptors came from a person aged 70 to 85 with lung adenocarcinoma.

With respect to this clone: The junction departs from the called germline gene at one end, perhaps through a read error. The chain is built from TRBV6-6 and TRBJ2-7, with a possible D match to TRBD1 (5 bases). This CDR3 contains 15 residues. Germline loops: CDR1 MNHNY, CDR2 SVGAGI (reference sequence). CDR3 sequence reads: CASSESAGQSYEQYF. DNA of the CDR3: TGCGCCAGCAGTGAGTCGGCCGGACAAAGCTACGAGCAGTACTTC.

This clone occurred once. The chain uses TRBV6-6 and TRBJ1-5; D is uncertain. V dropped 2 bases and J dropped 1 base, with 12 bases sitting between them. Germline V gene sequence: CDR1 MNHNY, CDR2 SVGAGI (reference sequence). The CDR3 runs to 16 residues. The chain's CDR3 is CASSYGGRTSNQPQHF. The CDR3 DNA reads TGTGCCAGCAGTTACGGAGGGAGAACAAGCAATCAGCCCCAGCATTTT.

This clone was seen only a few times. DNA of the CDR3: TGCGCCAGCAGTGATCCCCGGGACACTAATGAAAAACTGTTTTTT. Translation: CASSDPRDTNEKLFF. The gene calls are TRBV10-2 and TRBJ1-4; perhaps TRBD1 as D (5 bases). Germline assignment: CDR1 WSHSY and CDR2 SAAADI. The CDR3 length is 15 residues. V lost 3 bases and J lost 2, with 10 bases in between.

This chain connects TRBV15 to TRBJ2-7, with 11 nucleotides matching TRBD1. CDR3 size: 14 residues. Losses at the gene ends were 5 bases for V and 2 bases for J; bases not matched to a gene: 2. Germline values: CDR1 LNHNV, CDR2 YYDKDF (reference sequence). CDR3 loop: CATSRTGGTYEQYF. CDR3 sequence (DNA): TGTGCCACCAGCCGGACAGGGGGCACCTACGAGCAGTACTTC.

This clone has just a few counts. The chain has TRBV27 and TRBJ2-7; possibly TRBD1 or TRBD2 for D (5 bases each). The ends were cut back, 5 bases at V and 3 bases at J, with 14 bases in the middle. CDR3 length equals 14 residues. Per germline, CDR1 MNHEY and CDR2 SMNVEV (reference sequence). The CDR3 protein is CASSTWDRIYEQYF. CDR3 DNA: TGTGCCAGCAGTACCTGGGACCGTATCTACGAGCAGTACTTC.

The chain joins TRBV5-5 to TRBJ1-2; the D is unclear. Per the germline V gene, CDR1 is SGHKS and CDR2 is YYEKEE (reference sequence). The length of the CDR3 is 15 residues. Trimming shortened V by 0 bases and J by 3 bases, and 12 bases separated the two germline ends. This chain's CDR3 is CASSLGGRAYYGYTF. CDR3 DNA sequence: TGTGCCAGCAGCTTGGGTGGCAGAGCTTACTATGGCTACACCTTC.

This chain uses TRBV5-4 with TRBJ1-4; 7 bases line up with TRBD1. Germline CDR1 reads SGHNT; CDR2 reads YYREEE (reference sequence). V lost 3 bases and J lost 7; bases outside the gene matches: 12. The CDR3 sequence is 16 residues long. Written as DNA, the CDR3 is TGTGCCAGCAGCTCGACCACAGGGGCGGAAGGTGAAAAACTGTTTTTT. It translates to CASSSTTGAEGEKLFF.

The chain has TRBV4-2 and TRBJ2-7; D remains unclear. The CDR3 has 11 amino acids. Germline CDR1 and CDR2: LGHNA and YNFKEQ. V was clipped by 3 bases and J by 7 bases, with 7 bases between them. The CDR3 coding sequence is TGTGCCAGCAGCCAGGGCTCGGAGCAGTACTTC. Its translation is CASSQGSEQYF.

The chain is built from TRBV2 and TRBJ1-2; perhaps TRBD1 as D (5 bases). CDR3 length: 14 residues. V lost 6 bases and J lost 4, with 15 bases in between. Germline V gene sequence: CDR1 SNHLY, CDR2 FYNNEI. CDR3 DNA: TGTGCCAGCAGCCCCGGGGGACCAATCTATGGCTACACCTTC. Protein sequence: CASSPGGPIYGYTF.

This clone was seen only once. This chain connects TRBV6-5 to TRBJ2-2, with TRBD2 as a possible D gene (5 bases). Germline V lookup: CDR1 MNHEY, CDR2 SVGAGI. The CDR3 length is 16 residues. The ends were cut back, 0 bases at V and 5 bases at J, with 13 bases in the middle. The CDR3 sequence: CASSYSIQRTTGELFF. CDR3 in DNA: TGTGCCAGCAGTTACTCGATCCAGCGGACGACCGGGGAGCTGTTTTTT.

The chain has TRBV7-9 and TRBJ1-6; D gene uncertain. CDR3 length: 15 amino acids. Germline V CDR1 and CDR2: SEHNR, FQNEAQ (reference sequence). Trimming left V 4 bases short and J 6 bases short, with 13 bases between. The CDR3 sequence: CASSSSGAGNSPLHF. As DNA, the CDR3 is TGTGCCAGCAGCTCATCAGGCGCCGGTAATTCACCCCTCCACTTT. The entire variable domain, with the rest obtained from reference TRBV7-9 and TRBJ1-6, is as follows: DTGVSQNPRHKITKRGQNVTFRCDPISEHNRLYWYRQTLGQGPEFLTYFQNEAQLEKSRLLSDRFSAERPKGSFSTLEIQRTEQGDSAMYLCASSSSGAGNSPLHFGNGTRLTVT.

V gene TRBV2 combines with J gene TRBJ1-4, with a weak D call TRBD1 (5 bases). V lost 1 base to trimming and J lost 5 bases, with 11 bases between them. From germline, CDR1 is SNHLY and CDR2 FYNNEI. This CDR3 spans 15 amino acids. CDR3 DNA sequence: TGTGCCAGCAGTGAAGAGCGGGGGAAGAATGAAAAACTGTTTTTT. Translated: CASSEERGKNEKLFF.

This clone was seen only once. The CDR3 sequence: CASSFLGPNQAFF. CDR3 sequence (DNA): TGTGCCAGCAGTTTTTTGGGCCCCAACCAGGCTTTCTTT. This chain joins TRBV28 and TRBJ1-1; no clear D gene. V shed 3 bases and J shed 11 bases, with 16 bases lying between them. This CDR3 has 13 amino acids. Germline V gene lookup returns CDR1 MDHEN and CDR2 SYDVKM.

This chain joins TRBV19 and TRBJ2-5, with 9 bases fitting TRBD2. CDR1 and CDR2 (germline): LNHDA, SQIVND (reference sequence). The CDR3 sequence is 16 residues long. The trim removed 2 bases at V and 4 bases at J, leaving 8 bases unmatched. The chain's CDR3 is CASSIMGGGDRETQYF. CDR3 nucleotides: TGTGCCAGTAGTATAATGGGCGGGGGGGATCGAGAGACCCAGTACTTC.

This chain joins TRBV4-1 and TRBJ2-3, with 8 nucleotides matching TRBD2. V lost 2 bases and J lost 5; bases outside the gene matches: 9. Germline V CDR1 and CDR2: MGHRA, YSYEKL. The CDR3 is made up of 16 amino acids. The CDR3 DNA reads as TGCGCCAGCAGCCAAATTCTAACGGGGGGGCTAGATACGCAGTATTTT. The encoded protein is CASSQILTGGLDTQYF.

This clone was recorded once. The rearrangement joins TRBV15 to TRBJ1-5, with unresolved D. With 3 bases removed from V and 0 bases from J, the gap between germline ends came to 15 bases. CDR3 length: 17 residues. The germline CDR1 and CDR2 sequences are LNHNV and YYDKDF (reference sequence). CDR3 in amino acids: CATSSVPTTYSNQPQHF. The CDR3 nucleotides are TGTGCCACCAGCAGTGTCCCCACGACTTATAGCAATCAGCCCCAGCATTTT. Drawing the rest from reference TRBV15 and TRBJ1-5, the complete variable domain is DAMVIQNPRYQVTQFGKPVTLSCSQTLNHNVMYWYQQKSSQAPKLLFHYYDKDFNNEADTPDNFQSRRPNTSFCFLDIRSPGLGDTAMYLCATSSVPTTYSNQPQHFGDGTRLSIL.

V is TRBV28 and J is TRBJ2-7; 7 nucleotides match TRBD1. Germline loops: CDR1 MDHEN, CDR2 SYDVKM. V shed 7 bases and J 3 bases; nucleotides not matched to a gene: 9. The CDR3 sequence is 14 residues long. The CDR3 DNA sequence: TGTGCCAGCAACAGACAGGGACGGGTCTACGAGCAGTACTTC. Translation gives CASNRQGRVYEQYF.

The chain combines TRBV6-1 with TRBJ1-5, with D unclear. Germline V gene lookup returns CDR1 MNHNS and CDR2 SASEGT. V was clipped by 2 bases and J by 1 base, with 6 bases between them. CDR3 length equals 14 residues. CDR3 residues: CASSEHPSNQPQHF. CDR3 DNA sequence: TGTGCCAGCAGTGAACACCCAAGCAATCAGCCCCAGCATTTT.